The rows below give T cell receptor beta chains drawn from one sample of a study of blood T cell repertoires in COVID-19. The method was immunoSEQ multiplex PCR; TCRdb's version includes in-frame clones alone and lacks a portion of them. The repertoire holds 100,000 to 120,000 clones, with 88% as singletons. Source material: peripheral blood. The source of these receptors is a woman aged 50 to 60 with acute or convalescent COVID-19. Each CDR3 is given with its conserved first and last residue. The D gene is left open where the match is weak. A clone size is listed for some rows: how often the clone was seen (once, few, many), or a class if it is expanded.

J gene,CDR3 length,D gene,clone size,V gene,CDR3 protein,CDR3 DNA
TRBJ1-5,11,.,.,TRBV20-1,CSARGGEPQHF,TGCAGTGCTAGAGGGGGGGAGCCCCAGCATTTT
TRBJ2-3,15,TRBD2,.,TRBV30,CAWGNGLAGADTQYF,TGTGCCTGGGGCAATGGGCTAGCGGGAGCAGATACGCAGTATTTT
TRBJ1-3,16,TRBD1,.,TRBV5-1,CASSLGTTGVGNTIYF,TGCGCCAGCAGCTTGGGGACAACAGGGGTCGGAAACACCATATATTTT
TRBJ1-2,12,.,.,TRBV27,CASSPAGGGYTF,TGTGCCAGCAGCCCAGCGGGGGGCGGCTACACCTTC
TRBJ1-5,13,.,.,TRBV2,CASSRQDNQPQHF,TGTGCCAGCAGCCGACAGGACAATCAGCCCCAGCATTTT
TRBJ1-1,16,TRBD1,once,TRBV5-4,CASSFRDRGPSTEAFF,TGTGCCAGCAGCTTTCGGGACAGGGGGCCGAGCACTGAAGCTTTCTTT
TRBJ2-3,14,TRBD1,.,TRBV6-5,CASKARGHSDTQYF,TGTGCCAGCAAGGCCAGGGGGCATTCAGATACGCAGTATTTT
TRBJ1-6,14,.,.,TRBV27,CASSPQTVNSPLHF,TGTGCCAGCAGTCCTCAGACAGTTAATTCACCCCTCCACTTT
TRBJ2-5,14,.,.,TRBV2,CASSEAGGLETQYF,TGTGCCAGCAGTGAGGCCGGGGGATTAGAGACCCAGTACTTC
TRBJ1-3,14,.,.,TRBV19,CASSPWSRANSLYF,TGTGCCAGTAGCCCTTGGTCGCGGGCGAATAGCCTATATTTT
TRBJ2-7,12,.,.,TRBV2,CASMHGVRGQYF,TGTGCCAGCATGCACGGGGTTCGCGGGCAGTACTTC
TRBJ1-5,13,TRBD1,.,TRBV7-9,CASSQQGTQPQHF,TGTGCCAGCAGCCAACAGGGGACTCAGCCCCAGCATTTT
TRBJ2-7,12,TRBD1,.,TRBV29-1,CSAGQASYEQYF,TGCAGCGCGGGACAGGCGTCCTACGAGCAGTACTTC
TRBJ2-2,16,.,few,TRBV5-4,CASSGGTAYDTGELFF,TGTGCCAGCAGCGGGGGGACCGCTTATGACACCGGGGAGCTGTTTTTT
TRBJ2-5,14,.,.,TRBV29-1,CSVGLATHSETQYF,TGCAGCGTGGGCTTAGCGACACATTCGGAGACCCAGTACTTC
TRBJ1-6,16,TRBD1,.,TRBV10-3,CAISPQGAGYNSPLHF,TGTGCCATCAGCCCACAGGGGGCAGGATATAATTCACCCCTCCACTTT
TRBJ2-7,13,.,.,TRBV6-1,CASSEVPRYEQYF,TGTGCCAGCAGTGAAGTCCCCCGCTACGAGCAGTACTTC
TRBJ2-5,13,TRBD2,.,TRBV6-6,CASKAGVGETQYF,TGTGCCAGCAAAGCGGGAGTCGGAGAGACCCAGTACTTC
TRBJ1-1,14,TRBD1,.,TRBV19,CASTPRQGVPEAFF,TGTGCCAGTACCCCCAGACAGGGAGTCCCTGAAGCTTTCTTT
TRBJ1-1,15,.,.,TRBV30,CAWSPRGVLNTEAFF,TGTGCCTGGAGCCCTCGGGGGGTCCTGAACACTGAAGCTTTCTTT
TRBJ2-3,13,TRBD2,.,TRBV11-1,CASSRTSGSAQYF,TGTGCCAGCAGCAGGACTAGCGGGAGTGCGCAGTATTTT
TRBJ2-7,13,.,once,TRBV7-9,CASSLDRSWEQYF,TGTGCCAGCAGCTTAGACAGAAGTTGGGAGCAGTACTTC
TRBJ1-6,16,TRBD1,once,TRBV5-5,CASSFTGGARNSPLHF,TGTGCCAGCAGCTTCACAGGGGGCGCAAGGAATTCACCCCTCCACTTT
TRBJ1-5,16,TRBD1,.,TRBV7-8,CASSHGTGNSNQPQHF,TGTGCCAGCAGCCATGGGACAGGGAATAGCAATCAGCCCCAGCATTTT
TRBJ2-1,14,.,.,TRBV2,CASSAPTHPNEQFF,TGTGCCAGCAGTGCCCCCACTCATCCCAATGAGCAGTTCTTC
TRBJ2-4,15,.,.,TRBV5-1,CASSLGPGSGNIQYF,TGCGCCAGCAGCTTGGGTCCCGGGTCCGGAAACATTCAGTACTTC
TRBJ2-7,12,.,.,TRBV5-4,CASSFGGGEQYF,TGTGCCAGCAGCTTCGGGGGAGGAGAGCAGTACTTC
TRBJ1-4,14,TRBD1,.,TRBV25-1,CASSEYGDRGKLFF,TGTGCCAGCAGTGAATACGGGGACAGGGGAAAACTGTTTTTT
TRBJ2-7,15,TRBD1,.,TRBV28,CASSLYLDRPYEQYF,TGTGCCAGCAGTTTATACCTGGACAGGCCCTACGAGCAGTACTTC
TRBJ1-1,13,.,.,TRBV12-3/TRBV12-4,CASRAAPRTEAFF,TGTGCCAGCAGGGCCGCCCCGAGGACTGAAGCTTTCTTT
TRBJ2-3,15,.,.,TRBV5-4,CASSLDRTVADTQYF,TGTGCCAGCAGCTTGGACAGGACAGTCGCAGATACGCAGTATTTT
TRBJ1-1,15,TRBD1,once,TRBV14,CASSPRQGATGEAFF,TGTGCCAGCAGCCCCAGACAGGGGGCAACGGGTGAAGCTTTCTTT
TRBJ2-7,14,TRBD1,.,TRBV27,CASSAKGQGYEQYF,TGTGCCAGCAGTGCTAAGGGACAGGGGTACGAGCAGTACTTC
TRBJ2-1,15,TRBD2,.,TRBV19,CASSILTSGGNEQFF,TGTGCCAGTAGTATATTGACTAGCGGAGGAAATGAGCAGTTCTTC
TRBJ2-7,16,.,few,TRBV5-7,CASSPGQIRLSYEQYF,TGTGCCAGCAGCCCTGGACAGATCCGATTATCCTACGAGCAGTACTTC
TRBJ1-5,13,.,.,TRBV19,CASRELGAQPQHF,TGTGCCAGTAGGGAACTGGGGGCGCAGCCCCAGCATTTT
TRBJ1-2,16,.,.,TRBV19,CASSIVLSRNPYGYTF,TGTGCCAGTAGTATTGTACTCTCCAGGAATCCCTATGGCTACACCTTC
TRBJ1-2,17,TRBD1,.,TRBV11-2,CASSLDPRQGARYGYTF,TGTGCCAGCAGCTTAGATCCCCGACAGGGGGCACGCTATGGCTACACCTTC
TRBJ2-2,17,TRBD2,.,TRBV24-1,CATSDSRTSGRGGELFF,TGTGCCACCAGTGATTCCAGGACTAGCGGGAGGGGTGGGGAGCTGTTTTTT
TRBJ2-5,13,.,once,TRBV2,CASSDQGIGTQYF,TGTGCCAGCAGCGACCAGGGAATCGGGACCCAGTACTTC
TRBJ2-5,16,.,.,TRBV5-1,CASSLNSGEGQETQYF,TGCGCCAGCAGCTTGAATTCCGGGGAAGGGCAAGAGACCCAGTACTTC
TRBJ2-1,14,.,.,TRBV28,CASSTRGSWDEQFF,TGTGCCAGCAGTACACGGGGGTCCTGGGATGAGCAGTTCTTC